These 32 T cell receptor beta chains originate from one sample sequenced in a study of cytomegalovirus exposure and HLA in healthy donors. The PCR employed 60 Vbeta primers together with 13 Jbeta primers. Sequencing used immunoSEQ multiplex PCR; TCRdb keeps in-frame clones, though not all of them. The repertoire holds about 180,000 clones, with roughly 80% as singletons. The specimen was PBMCs. The receptors derive from a man in his forties or fifties in good health and CMV-seronegative.

The chain combines TRBV11-3 with TRBJ2-4, with D maybe TRBD2 (7 bases). Germline values: CDR1 SGHNT, CDR2 YENEEA. The CDR3 consists of 15 residues. V was shortened by 5 bases and J by 5 bases, with 16 bases between the two germline ends. In DNA form, the CDR3 reads TGTGCCAGCAGCCCACCATGGGGGGGCCAAAACATTCAGTACTTC. Translation: CASSPPWGGQNIQYF.

This chain uses TRBV5-8 with TRBJ2-7; TRBD2 is a possible D gene (6 bases). CDR1 is SGHTS, CDR2 YDEGEE, per germline. CDR3 length: 14 amino acids. V was pared by 0 bases and J by 3 bases, with 10 bases between. CDR3 loop: CASSLAGDYYEQYF. As DNA, the CDR3 is TGTGCCAGCAGCTTGGCGGGAGATTACTACGAGCAGTACTTC.

This clone was seen only a few times. This sequence joins TRBV10-3 and TRBJ2-5, with D possibly TRBD2 on 6 matching bases. The CDR3 sequence is 16 residues long. Per the germline V gene, CDR1 is ENHRY and CDR2 is SYGVKD. V lost 0 bases to trimming and J lost 3 bases, with 14 bases between them. The CDR3 region has the DNA TGTGCCATCAGTGAGTCGGAGGGGCTAGCTGAAGAGACCCAGTACTTC. Protein sequence: CAISESEGLAEETQYF.

This chain links TRBV19 with TRBJ2-5, with TRBD1 matching over 8 bases. V dropped 5 bases and J dropped 4; count of bases not matched to a gene: 9. The CDR3 covers 15 residues. Germline lookup yields CDR1 LNHDA and CDR2 SQIVND (reference sequence). The CDR3 reads CASSVGQGEVETQYF. DNA of the CDR3: TGTGCCAGTAGTGTCGGACAGGGCGAGGTAGAGACCCAGTACTTC.

V and J are TRBV18 and TRBJ1-1; a possible D gene is TRBD1 (5 bases). V was clipped by 5 bases and J by 11 bases, with 12 bases between them. Germline CDR1 KGHSH, CDR2 LQKENI. CDR3 size: 11 residues. As DNA, the CDR3 is TGTGCCAGCTCAACGGACAAGGTCGCTTTCTTT. It codes for CASSTDKVAFF.

In this sample, this clone turned up once. This chain connects TRBV2 to TRBJ1-5; TRBD1 agrees at 8 bases. Germline CDR1 is SNHLY and CDR2 is FYNNEI. This CDR3 spans 13 amino acids. Losses at the gene ends were 8 bases for V and 5 bases for J; bases not matched to a gene: 5. The CDR3 bases are TGTGCCAGCTCGGACAGGGTTGATCAGCCCCAGCATTTT. This gives the protein CASSDRVDQPQHF.

The genes are TRBV6-1 and TRBJ1-6; 10 nucleotides line up with TRBD1. Germline V lookup: CDR1 MNHNS, CDR2 SASEGT. This CDR3 is 15 amino acids long. The ends lost 4 bases at V and 6 bases at J; junction bases unmatched: 3. CDR3 nucleotides: TGTGCCAGCAGTGCTGGACAGGGGGGTAATTCACCCCTCCACTTT. It is translated as CASSAGQGGNSPLHF.

This clone was detected once. This chain joins TRBV5-1 and TRBJ2-7; D gene ambiguous. Looked up from germline, CDR1 is SGHRS and CDR2 is YFSETQ. This CDR3 contains 14 residues. V was clipped by 4 bases and J by 2 bases, with 13 bases between them. CDR3 bases: TGCGCCAGCAGCGGTGACACGTTTCCCTACGAGCAGTACTTC. Translation gives CASSGDTFPYEQYF.

The rearrangement uses TRBV7-6 and TRBJ2-5, with D possibly matching TRBD1 (5 bases). The germline V and J ends were trimmed by 0 bases and 5 bases, with 10 bases remaining between them. The CDR3 consists of 14 residues. CDR1 is SGHVS and CDR2 is FNYEAQ in the germline V gene. CDR3 amino acids: CASSLAPNRETQYF. Written as DNA, the CDR3 is TGTGCCAGCAGCTTAGCGCCCAACAGGGAGACCCAGTACTTC.

The chain links TRBV5-1 to TRBJ2-5, with 9 bases fitting TRBD2. Germline loops: CDR1 SGHRS, CDR2 YFSETQ. This CDR3 contains 16 residues. Trimming took 4 bases from V and 4 from J; bases not matched to a gene: 11. The CDR3 loop is CASSVGTKTSGETQYF. CDR3 sequence (DNA): TGCGCCAGCAGCGTCGGGACAAAGACTAGCGGAGAGACCCAGTACTTC.

The genes are TRBV27 and TRBJ1-5; 10 nucleotides agree with TRBD1. Per the germline V gene, CDR1 is MNHEY and CDR2 is SMNVEV (reference sequence). The length of the CDR3 is 16 residues. The junction had 6 bases not matched to a gene; V was cut back by 3 bases and J by 4 bases. The CDR3 sequence is CASSFYPGQGNQPQHF. CDR3 coding DNA: TGTGCCAGCAGTTTTTATCCGGGACAGGGGAATCAGCCCCAGCATTTT.

On this clone: A read error may account for a junction end that differs from germline. The genes are TRBV7-2 and TRBJ1-4; TRBD1 is a possible D gene (6 bases). The CDR3 spans 15 residues. The germline V gene encodes CDR1 SGHTA and CDR2 FQGNSA. The CDR3 sequence: CASSLGGPSFEKPFF. CDR3 DNA sequence: TGTGCCAGCAGCTTAGGGGGGCCCAGCTTTGAAAAACCGTTTTTT.

The chain carries TRBV5-3 and TRBJ1-5; TRBD1 matches 9 bases. TRBV5-3 is sorted into the ORF group, with uncertain function. V lost 4 bases to trimming and J lost 4 bases; unmatched junction nucleotides: 3. The CDR3 has 14 residues. The chain's CDR3 is CARSLDRGNQPQHF. The CDR3 DNA sequence: TGTGCCAGAAGCCTGGACAGGGGAAATCAGCCCCAGCATTTT.

In DNA form, the CDR3 reads TGTGCCAGCAGTAAAGAACTAGCGGGAGTTACCTACGAGCAGTACTTC. The encoded protein is CASSKELAGVTYEQYF. The rearrangement uses TRBV6-1 and TRBJ2-7, with 11 nucleotides matching TRBD2. There are 16 residues in the CDR3. Trimming removed 5 bases from V and 2 bases from J; junction bases left unmatched: 8. Germline values: CDR1 MNHNS, CDR2 SASEGT.

This clone came up a few times. The V and J genes are TRBV10-3 and TRBJ2-5, with 9 nucleotides matching TRBD2. Germline CDR1 ENHRY, CDR2 SYGVKD. The ends lost 4 bases at V and 1 base at J; junction bases unmatched: 4. This CDR3 is built from 15 residues. CDR3 DNA sequence: TGTGCCATCAGTGCTAGCGGGGCAACCCAAGAGACCCAGTACTTC. This translates into CAISASGATQETQYF.

This clone was recorded once. The chain joins TRBV10-3 to TRBJ1-1; D unclear. Trimming removed 2 bases at V and 2 bases at J, with 6 bases between. CDR3 length: 13 amino acids. CDR1 is ENHRY and CDR2 is SYGVKD in the germline V gene. The CDR3 protein is CAISEAANTEAFF. Written as DNA, the CDR3 is TGTGCCATCAGTGAGGCGGCTAACACTGAAGCTTTCTTT.

The V gene is TRBV7-2, the J gene TRBJ1-2, with D perhaps matching TRBD1 (5 bases). Trimming took 4 bases from V and 6 from J, leaving 12 bases between them. Germline V lookup: CDR1 SGHTA, CDR2 FQGNSA. CDR3 size: 13 residues. CDR3 nucleotide sequence: TGTGCCAGCAGCTCCTTCGGGGGGAATGGCTACACCTTC. Translating it yields CASSSFGGNGYTF.

This clone was counted a single time. Other DNA sequences within the sample encode an identical CDR3. The chain combines TRBV5-1 with TRBJ2-1; 11 nucleotides agree with TRBD2. V lost 0 bases to trimming and J lost 4 bases; unmatched junction nucleotides: 0. Germline loops: CDR1 SGHRS, CDR2 YFSETQ. The CDR3 has 15 amino acids. Here the CDR3 reads CASSLVAGGYNEQFF. CDR3 DNA sequence: TGCGCCAGCAGCTTGGTAGCGGGAGGGTACAATGAGCAGTTCTTC.

V and J are TRBV18 and TRBJ2-5; 10 bases fit TRBD2. The germline CDR1 and CDR2 sequences are KGHSH and LQKENI. Trimming at V came to 6 bases and at J to 5 bases, leaving 6 bases not matched to a gene. This CDR3 has 14 amino acids. The CDR3 protein is CASSPPSGSETQYF. The CDR3 coding sequence is TGTGCCAGCTCTCCCCCTAGCGGGAGTGAGACCCAGTACTTC. The full variable domain, in which reference TRBV18 and TRBJ2-5 provide the parts outside the CDR3, is NAGVMQNPRHLVRRRGQEARLRCSPMKGHSHVYWYRQLPEEGLKFMVYLQKENIIDESGMPKERFSAEFPKEGPSILRIQQVVRGDSAAYFCASSPPSGSETQYFGPGTRLLVL.

The chain joins TRBV11-2 to TRBJ2-7; D may be TRBD2 (6 bases). Trimming pared 5 bases from V and 9 bases from J, leaving 20 bases between. The CDR3 totals 14 residues. Germline V gene lookup returns CDR1 SGHAT and CDR2 FQNNGV. The CDR3 region is CASSQRGLTPRQYF. The CDR3 bases are TGTGCCAGCAGCCAGAGGGGACTTACCCCTCGGCAGTACTTC.

This clone was observed a handful of times. The rearrangement joins TRBV9 to TRBJ1-4; unclear D gene. Germline assignment: CDR1 SGDLS and CDR2 YYNGEE. The CDR3 contains 15 residues. Trimming took 0 bases from V and 7 from J, leaving 13 bases between them. The CDR3 region has the DNA TGTGCCAGCAGCGTAGGGGCAGGCTCAAGTGAAAAACTGTTTTTT. As protein: CASSVGAGSSEKLFF.

The V gene is TRBV7-8, the J gene TRBJ1-3; D remains ambiguous. V lost 4 bases and J lost 4, with 5 bases in between. The CDR3 contains 12 residues. Germline assignment: CDR1 SGHVS and CDR2 FQNEAQ. The CDR3 protein is CASSSLGNTIYF. The CDR3 DNA follows: TGTGCCAGCAGCTCCCTCGGAAACACCATATATTTT.

This rearrangement joins TRBV19 to TRBJ1-2; no reliable D call. Trimming removed 7 bases from V and 7 bases from J, with 16 bases in between. There are 13 residues in the CDR3. Germline loops: CDR1 LNHDA, CDR2 SQIVND (reference sequence). The CDR3 DNA reads as TGTGCCAGTAATGGACCGCCCCGGGGTGGCTACACCTTC. Translation: CASNGPPRGGYTF.

The gene calls are TRBV5-1 and TRBJ2-3, with D possibly matching TRBD1 (6 bases). Per the germline V gene, CDR1 is SGHRS and CDR2 is YFSETQ. V shed 0 bases and J shed 5 bases, with 16 bases lying between them. This CDR3 spans 16 amino acids. The CDR3 protein is CASSLVTGLGGDTQYF. The CDR3 nucleotides read TGCGCCAGCAGCTTGGTGACCGGGCTAGGGGGAGATACGCAGTATTTT.

The chain links TRBV27 to TRBJ1-5, with TRBD1 as a possible D gene (6 bases). The CDR3 totals 13 residues. Germline loops: CDR1 MNHEY, CDR2 SMNVEV (reference sequence). V was shortened by 5 bases and J by 7 bases, with 12 bases between the two germline ends. DNA of the CDR3: TGTGCCAGCAGTCCTGGGGGGGGCCAGCCCCAGCATTTT. Protein sequence: CASSPGGGQPQHF.

The chain couples TRBV2 to TRBJ2-7, with 11 positions matching TRBD2. CDR3 size: 15 residues. Germline V lookup: CDR1 SNHLY, CDR2 FYNNEI. V lost 6 bases and J lost 6; bases outside the gene matches: 10. In nucleotides, the CDR3 is TGTGCCAGCAGGCCACTAGCGGGAGCCCCCATCGAGCAGTACTTC. It encodes CASRPLAGAPIEQYF.

V usage is TRBV27 and J usage is TRBJ2-7; 7 bases line up with TRBD1. This CDR3 comprises 12 residues. Looked up from germline, CDR1 is MNHEY and CDR2 is SMNVEV (reference sequence). V lost 5 bases and J lost 4; bases outside the gene matches: 2. CDR3 protein: CASSHRGYEQYF. The CDR3 bases are TGTGCCAGCAGTCACAGGGGTTACGAGCAGTACTTC.

The V gene is TRBV19, the J gene TRBJ2-5; tentatively, D is TRBD2 (5 bases). Germline V gene data show CDR1 as LNHDA and CDR2 as SQIVND (reference sequence). The CDR3 runs 13 residues. V was cut by 6 bases and J by 5 bases, with 13 bases left in between. CDR3 residues: CASRVGRGETQYF. In nucleotides, the CDR3 is TGTGCCAGTAGGGTTGGTCGAGGGGAGACCCAGTACTTC.

The J gene is TRBJ2-3, the V gene TRBV4-3; TRBD2 matches at 12 bases. This CDR3 has 18 amino acids. The ends lost 4 bases at V and 1 base at J; junction bases unmatched: 9. The V gene's germline CDR1 is LGHNA and CDR2 YSLEER. The DNA for the CDR3 is TGCGCCAGCAGCCGCCTGACTAGCGGGAGTTGGGGCACAGATACGCAGTATTTT. Amino acids: CASSRLTSGSWGTDTQYF.

This clone was recorded a few times. The chain employs TRBV6-6 and TRBJ1-2, with D tentatively TRBD1 (5 bases). Between the trimmed V and J ends, which lost 2 bases and 4 bases, there was a span of 11 bases. There are 14 residues in the CDR3. From germline, CDR1 is MNHNY and CDR2 SVGAGI (reference sequence). The CDR3 DNA sequence: TGTGCCAGCAGTTACCTATCCGGGGGCTATGGCTACACCTTC. Amino acids: CASSYLSGGYGYTF.

V and J are TRBV5-4 and TRBJ2-7; 7 bases map to TRBD1. With V trimmed by 4 bases and J by 2 bases, 6 bases remained unmatched. This CDR3 is built from 14 residues. Germline CDR1 is SGHNT and CDR2 is YYREEE (reference sequence). The CDR3 DNA follows: TGTGCCAGCAGCCCACGGACAGGAGCCTACGAGCAGTACTTC. Its translation: CASSPRTGAYEQYF.

The V and J genes are TRBV27 and TRBJ1-5; D not resolved. The CDR3 has 16 residues. Germline V gene data show CDR1 as MNHEY and CDR2 as SMNVEV (reference sequence). Trimming removed 0 bases from V and 6 bases from J, with 15 bases in between. The CDR3 loop is CASSLSGRVGSQPQHF. CDR3 nucleotide sequence: TGTGCCAGCAGTTTATCAGGTCGAGTGGGCAGTCAGCCCCAGCATTTT.